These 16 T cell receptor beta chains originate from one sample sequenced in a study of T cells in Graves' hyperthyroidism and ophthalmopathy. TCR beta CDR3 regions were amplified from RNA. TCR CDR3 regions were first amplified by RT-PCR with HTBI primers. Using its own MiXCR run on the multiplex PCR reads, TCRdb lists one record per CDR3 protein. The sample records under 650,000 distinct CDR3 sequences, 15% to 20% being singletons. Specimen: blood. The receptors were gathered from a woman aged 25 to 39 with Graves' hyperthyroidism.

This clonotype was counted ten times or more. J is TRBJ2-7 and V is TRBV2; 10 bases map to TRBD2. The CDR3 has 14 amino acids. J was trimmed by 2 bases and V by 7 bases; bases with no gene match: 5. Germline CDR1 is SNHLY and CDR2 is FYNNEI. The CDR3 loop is CASTPGTSAYEQYF. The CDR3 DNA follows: TGTGCCAGCACTCCCGGGACTAGCGCCTACGAGCAGTACTTC. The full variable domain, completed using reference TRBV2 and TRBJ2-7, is EPEVTQTPSHQVTQMGQEVILRCVPISNHLYFYWYRQILGQKVEFLVSFYNNEISEKSEIFDDQFSVERPDGSNFTLKIRSTKLEDSAMYFCASTPGTSAYEQYFGPGTRLTVT.

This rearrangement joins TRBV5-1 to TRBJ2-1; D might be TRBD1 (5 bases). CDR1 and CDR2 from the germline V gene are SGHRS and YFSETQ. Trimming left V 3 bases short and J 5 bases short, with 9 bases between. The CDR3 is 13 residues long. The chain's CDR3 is CASSYLGDNEQFF. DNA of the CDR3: TGCGCCAGCAGCTACCTAGGGGACAATGAGCAGTTCTTC.

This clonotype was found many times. CDR3 amino acids: CASSVEGINQPQHF. The CDR3 nucleotides are TGTGCCAGCAGTGTCGAGGGAATCAATCAGCCCCAGCATTTT. This chain joins TRBV6-1 and TRBJ1-5, with D unresolved. The CDR3 extends over 14 amino acids. Germline CDR1 MNHNS, CDR2 SASEGT. V was cut by 4 bases and J by 3 bases, with 10 bases left in between.

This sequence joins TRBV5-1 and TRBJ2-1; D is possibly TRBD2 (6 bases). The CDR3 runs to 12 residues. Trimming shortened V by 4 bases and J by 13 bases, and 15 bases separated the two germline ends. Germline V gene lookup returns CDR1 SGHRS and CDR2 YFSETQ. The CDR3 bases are TGCGCCAGCAGCGCCACTAGCACGGAACAGTTCTTC. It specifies CASSATSTEQFF.

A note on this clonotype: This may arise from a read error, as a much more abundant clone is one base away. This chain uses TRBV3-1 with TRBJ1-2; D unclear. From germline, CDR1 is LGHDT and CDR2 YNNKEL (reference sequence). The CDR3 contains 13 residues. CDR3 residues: CASTQQDVDGYTF. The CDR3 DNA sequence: TGTGCCAGCACCCAACAAGACGTTGATGGCTACACCTTC.

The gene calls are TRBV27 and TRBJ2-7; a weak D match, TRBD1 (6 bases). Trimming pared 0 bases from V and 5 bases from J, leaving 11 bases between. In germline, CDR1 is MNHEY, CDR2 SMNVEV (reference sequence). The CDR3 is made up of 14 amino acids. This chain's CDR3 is CASSLSQGSDEQYF. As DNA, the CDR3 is TGTGCCAGCAGTTTATCACAGGGTTCCGACGAGCAGTACTTC.

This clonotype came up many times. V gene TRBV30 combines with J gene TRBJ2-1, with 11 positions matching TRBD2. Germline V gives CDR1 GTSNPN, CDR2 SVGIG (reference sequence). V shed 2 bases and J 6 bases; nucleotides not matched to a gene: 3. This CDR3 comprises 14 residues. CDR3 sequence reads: CAWSSTSGSNEQFF. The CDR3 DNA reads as TGTGCCTGGAGTTCCACTAGCGGGAGCAATGAGCAGTTCTTC.

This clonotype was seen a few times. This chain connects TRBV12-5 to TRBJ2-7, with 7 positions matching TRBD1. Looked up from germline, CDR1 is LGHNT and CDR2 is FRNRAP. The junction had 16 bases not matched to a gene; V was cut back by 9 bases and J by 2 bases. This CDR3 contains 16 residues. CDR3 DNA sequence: TGTGCTAGCCCCGGGACAGCCGAAAGTAAAACCTACGAGCAGTACTTC. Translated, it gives CASPGTAESKTYEQYF.

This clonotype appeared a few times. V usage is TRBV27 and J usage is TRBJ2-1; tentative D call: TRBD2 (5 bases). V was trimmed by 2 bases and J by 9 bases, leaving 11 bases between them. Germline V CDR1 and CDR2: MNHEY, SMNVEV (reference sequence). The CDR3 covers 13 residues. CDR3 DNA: TGTGCCAGCAGTTTAATACTAGGGAGTGAGCAGTTCTTC. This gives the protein CASSLILGSEQFF.

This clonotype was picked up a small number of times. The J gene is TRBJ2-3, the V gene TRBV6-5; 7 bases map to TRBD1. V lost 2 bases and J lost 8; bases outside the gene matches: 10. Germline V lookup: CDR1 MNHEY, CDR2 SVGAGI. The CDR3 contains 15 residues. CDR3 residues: CASSYDNDRVVTQYF. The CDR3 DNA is TGTGCCAGCAGTTACGATAACGACAGGGTGGTTACGCAGTATTTT.

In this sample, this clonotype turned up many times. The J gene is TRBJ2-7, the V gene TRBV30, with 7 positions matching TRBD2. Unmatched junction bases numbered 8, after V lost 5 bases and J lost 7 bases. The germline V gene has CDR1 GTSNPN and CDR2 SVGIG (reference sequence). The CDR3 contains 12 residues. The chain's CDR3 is CAWDGLGREQYF. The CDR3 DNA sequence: TGTGCCTGGGACGGACTAGGACGAGAGCAGTACTTC.

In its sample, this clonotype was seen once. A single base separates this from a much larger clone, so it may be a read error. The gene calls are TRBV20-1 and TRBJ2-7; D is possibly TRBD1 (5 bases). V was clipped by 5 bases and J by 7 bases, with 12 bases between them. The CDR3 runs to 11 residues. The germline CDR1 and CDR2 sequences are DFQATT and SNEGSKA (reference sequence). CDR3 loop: CSAEMGREQYF. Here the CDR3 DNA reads TGCAGTGCTGAGATGGGGCGGGAGCAGTACTTC.

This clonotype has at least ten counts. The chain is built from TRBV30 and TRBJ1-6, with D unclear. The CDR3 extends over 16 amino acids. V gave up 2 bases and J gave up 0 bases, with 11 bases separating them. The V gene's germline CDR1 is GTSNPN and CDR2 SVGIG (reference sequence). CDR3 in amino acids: CAWSYMALSYNSPLHF. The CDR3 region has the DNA TGTGCCTGGAGTTACATGGCCCTCTCCTATAATTCACCCCTCCACTTT. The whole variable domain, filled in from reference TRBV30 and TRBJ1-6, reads SQTIHQWPATLVQPVGSPLSLECTVEGTSNPNLYWYRQAAGRGLQLLFYSVGIGQISSEVPQNLSASRPQDRQFILSSKKLLLSDSGFYLCAWSYMALSYNSPLHFGNGTRLTVT.

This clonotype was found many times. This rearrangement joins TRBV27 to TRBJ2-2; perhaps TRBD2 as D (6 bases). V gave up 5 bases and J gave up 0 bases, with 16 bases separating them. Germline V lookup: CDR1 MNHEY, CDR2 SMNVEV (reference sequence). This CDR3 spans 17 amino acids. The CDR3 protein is CASSPTWGLANTGELFF. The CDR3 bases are TGTGCCAGCAGTCCAACCTGGGGACTGGCGAACACCGGGGAGCTGTTTTTT.

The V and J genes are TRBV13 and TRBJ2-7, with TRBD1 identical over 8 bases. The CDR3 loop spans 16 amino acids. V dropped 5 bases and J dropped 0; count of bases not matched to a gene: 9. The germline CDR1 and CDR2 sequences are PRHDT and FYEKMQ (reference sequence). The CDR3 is CASSTGTGNTSYEQYF. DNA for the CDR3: TGTGCCAGCAGCACCGGGACAGGCAACACCTCCTACGAGCAGTACTTC. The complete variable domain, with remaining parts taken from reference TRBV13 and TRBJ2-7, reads AAGVIQSPRHLIKEKRETATLKCYPIPRHDTVYWYQQGPGQDPQFLISFYEKMQSDKGSIPDRFSAQQFSDYHSELNMSSLELGDSALYFCASSTGTGNTSYEQYFGPGTRLTVT.

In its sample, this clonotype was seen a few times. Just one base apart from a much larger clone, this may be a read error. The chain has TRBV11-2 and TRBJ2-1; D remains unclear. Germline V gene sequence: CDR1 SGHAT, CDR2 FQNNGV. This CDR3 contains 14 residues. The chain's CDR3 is CASSLQGPNNKQFF. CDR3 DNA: TGTGCCAGCAGCTTACAAGGGCCAAACAATAAGCAGTTCTTC.